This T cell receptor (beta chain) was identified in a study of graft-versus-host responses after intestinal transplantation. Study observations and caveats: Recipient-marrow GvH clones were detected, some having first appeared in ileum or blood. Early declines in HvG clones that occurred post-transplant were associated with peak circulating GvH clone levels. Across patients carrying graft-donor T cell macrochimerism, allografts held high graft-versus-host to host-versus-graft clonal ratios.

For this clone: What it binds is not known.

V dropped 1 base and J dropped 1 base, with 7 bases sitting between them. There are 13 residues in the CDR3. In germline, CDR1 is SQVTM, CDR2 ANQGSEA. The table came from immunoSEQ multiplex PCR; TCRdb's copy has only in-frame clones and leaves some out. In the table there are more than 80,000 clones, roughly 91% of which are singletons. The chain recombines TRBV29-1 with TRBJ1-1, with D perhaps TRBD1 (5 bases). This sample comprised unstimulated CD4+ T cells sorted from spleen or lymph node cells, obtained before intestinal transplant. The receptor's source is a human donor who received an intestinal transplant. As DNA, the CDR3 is TGCAGCGTTGAAGGACAGAGGAACACTGAAGCTTTCTTT. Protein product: CSVEGQRNTEAFF. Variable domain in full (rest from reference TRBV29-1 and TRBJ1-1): SAVISQKPSRDICQRGTSLTIQCQVDSQVTMMFWYRQQPGQSLTLIATANQGSEATYESGFVIDKFPISRPNLTFSTLTVSNMSPEDSSIYLCSVEGQRNTEAFFGQGTRLTVV.